Below, 14 T cell receptor beta chains from the same sample are listed, as sequenced in a study of identical twins. TCRdb ran MiXCR on the 5' RACE reads and lists one entry per CDR3 protein. The table shows 450,000 to 650,000 distinct CDR3 sequences, with more than 9% occurring only once. These data were likewise used in another study, on yellow fever vaccine responses in identical twins.

Sequencing input: PBMCs. These receptor sequences come from a woman between 18 and 29 years old in good health.

The CDR3: CSARELAGQPYEQYF. The CDR3 coding sequence is TGCAGTGCTAGAGAGCTAGCGGGGCAGCCTTACGAGCAGTACTTC. This chain links TRBV20-1 with TRBJ2-7; 9 nucleotides align to TRBD2. Germline CDR1 and CDR2: DFQATT and SNEGSKA (reference sequence). This CDR3 region has 15 residues. V lost 0 bases to trimming and J lost 4 bases; unmatched junction nucleotides: 7.

This clonotype has a handful of counts. V is TRBV29-1 and J is TRBJ2-7, with 8 positions matching TRBD1. CDR3 length equals 13 residues. After removal of 7 bases from V and 2 bases from J, the junction contained 7 bases not matched to a gene. Germline assignment: CDR1 SQVTM and CDR2 ANQGSEA. This CDR3 is CSARGTGAYEQYF. The CDR3 bases are TGCAGCGCCCGTGGGACAGGAGCCTACGAGCAGTACTTC.

CDR3 bases: TGTGCCAGCCAAATTCGGACAGGGGGCAGCGAGCAGTTCTTC. Amino acids: CASQIRTGGSEQFF. The V gene is TRBV2, the J gene TRBJ2-1, with 11 bases aligning to TRBD1. CDR3 size: 14 residues. Germline CDR1 and CDR2: SNHLY and FYNNEI. The ends lost 8 bases at V and 10 bases at J; junction bases unmatched: 10.

This clonotype has ten or more counts. This chain uses TRBV4-2 with TRBJ2-2, with 7 nucleotides matching TRBD2. Trimming removed 8 bases from V and 4 bases from J; junction bases left unmatched: 7. There are 14 residues in the CDR3. Germline V gene lookup returns CDR1 LGHNA and CDR2 YNFKEQ. CDR3 sequence: CASASRGVTGELFF. DNA of the CDR3: TGTGCCAGCGCTTCCCGGGGGGTCACCGGGGAGCTGTTTTTT.

This clonotype was seen many times. The chain employs TRBV6-2 or TRBV6-3 and TRBJ2-7; the D gene could be TRBD1 or TRBD2 (5 bases each). V shed 2 bases and J shed 0 bases, with 14 bases lying between them. CDR1 is MNHEY and CDR2 is SVGEGT in the germline V gene. The CDR3 runs to 16 residues. In nucleotides, the CDR3 is TGTGCCAGCAGTTACCCGGCAGGGAGTATCTCCTACGAGCAGTACTTC. Translation: CASSYPAGSISYEQYF.

This clonotype was recorded a few times. CDR3 DNA sequence: TGTGCCAGCAGCTTGTGGACCACTGGGGCCAACGTCCTGACTTTC. This codes for CASSLWTTGANVLTF. The chain joins TRBV7-2 to TRBJ2-6; D unclear. The germline gives CDR1 SGHTA, CDR2 FQGNSA. V was pared by 3 bases and J by 2 bases, with 8 bases between. This CDR3 region has 15 residues.

At least ten counts were recorded for this clonotype. For the CDR3, the DNA is TGTGCCAGCAGTGGACTAGCAGGGCCAGATACGCAGTATTTT. It specifies CASSGLAGPDTQYF. The chain employs TRBV6-1 and TRBJ2-3; TRBD2 matches 7 bases. CDR3 length: 14 residues. The germline V gene has CDR1 MNHNS and CDR2 SASEGT. J was trimmed by 4 bases and V by 4 bases; bases with no gene match: 5.

The table lists this clonotype with a few counts. The rearrangement joins TRBV5-1 to TRBJ1-1, with D hard to call. The germline CDR1 and CDR2 sequences are SGHRS and YFSETQ. CDR3 size: 15 residues. V was shortened by 0 bases and J by 3 bases, with 12 bases between the two germline ends. The CDR3 loop reads CASSLAVSVYTEAFF. The CDR3 coding sequence is TGCGCCAGCAGCTTGGCGGTGTCGGTTTACACTGAAGCTTTCTTT.

The chain carries TRBV29-1 and TRBJ2-3; TRBD1 is a possible D gene (6 bases). This CDR3 spans 14 amino acids. Between the trimmed V and J ends, which lost 2 bases and 2 bases, there was a span of 11 bases. Germline V gene data show CDR1 as SQVTM and CDR2 as ANQGSEA. CDR3 bases: TGCAGCGTTGAATCAGGGGTTGTCACAGATACGCAGTATTTT. It specifies CSVESGVVTDTQYF.

This chain joins TRBV7-2 and TRBJ2-2; 14 bases align to TRBD2. This CDR3 region has 17 residues. The germline gives CDR1 SGHTA, CDR2 FQGNSA. V shed 4 bases and J 5 bases; nucleotides not matched to a gene: 6. The CDR3 coding sequence is TGTGCCAGCAGCTGGACTAGCGGGGGGATGAGGACCGGGGAGCTGTTTTTT. This translates into CASSWTSGGMRTGELFF.

This clonotype has more than one count but fewer than ten. This chain uses TRBV29-1 with TRBJ2-6, with 9 bases matching TRBD1. This CDR3 contains 16 residues. Germline-derived CDR1 and CDR2 are SQVTM and ANQGSEA. Unmatched junction bases numbered 4, after V lost 4 bases and J lost 0 bases. The CDR3 DNA is TGCAGCGTTGCACGGACAGGGGACTCTGGGGCCAACGTCCTGACTTTC. This translates into CSVARTGDSGANVLTF.

This clonotype was seen at least ten times. V is TRBV12-3 or TRBV12-4 and J is TRBJ2-6; D gene unclear. V was trimmed by 3 bases and J by 3 bases, leaving 6 bases between them. The CDR3 covers 14 residues. The CDR3 is CASSFSGGANVLTF. The CDR3 nucleotides read TGTGCCAGCAGTTTTTCCGGTGGGGCCAACGTCCTGACTTTC.

Many counts were recorded for this clonotype. The chain employs TRBV12-3 or TRBV12-4 and TRBJ1-2; the match to TRBD1 covers 9 bases. The trim removed 6 bases at V and 2 bases at J, leaving 4 bases unmatched. The CDR3 totals 14 residues. The CDR3 DNA follows: TGTGCCAGCAGAATAGGACAGGGGAACTATGGCTACACCTTC. Translated: CASRIGQGNYGYTF.

In this sample, this clonotype turned up many times. The chain carries TRBV7-3 and TRBJ2-5; D is possibly TRBD1 (6 bases). V dropped 2 bases and J dropped 4 bases, with 14 bases sitting between them. The CDR3 has 15 amino acids. The germline V gene has CDR1 SGHTA and CDR2 FQGTGA. The CDR3 loop reads CASSLGGLGGETQYF. CDR3 in DNA: TGTGCCAGCAGCTTAGGGGGCCTTGGGGGAGAGACCCAGTACTTC.